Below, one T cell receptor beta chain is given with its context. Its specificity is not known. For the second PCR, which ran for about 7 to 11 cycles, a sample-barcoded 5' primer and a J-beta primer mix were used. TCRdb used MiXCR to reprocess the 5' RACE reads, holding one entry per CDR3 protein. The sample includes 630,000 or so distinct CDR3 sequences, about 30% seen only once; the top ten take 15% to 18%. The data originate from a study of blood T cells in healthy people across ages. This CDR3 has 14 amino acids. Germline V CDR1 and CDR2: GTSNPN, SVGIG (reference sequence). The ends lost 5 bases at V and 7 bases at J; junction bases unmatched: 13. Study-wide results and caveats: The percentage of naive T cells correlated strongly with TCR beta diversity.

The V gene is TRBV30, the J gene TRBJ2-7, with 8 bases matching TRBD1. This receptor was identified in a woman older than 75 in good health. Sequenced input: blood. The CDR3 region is CAWALQGVLGEQYF. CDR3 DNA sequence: TGTGCCTGGGCCTTACAGGGGGTCCTCGGGGAGCAGTACTTC.